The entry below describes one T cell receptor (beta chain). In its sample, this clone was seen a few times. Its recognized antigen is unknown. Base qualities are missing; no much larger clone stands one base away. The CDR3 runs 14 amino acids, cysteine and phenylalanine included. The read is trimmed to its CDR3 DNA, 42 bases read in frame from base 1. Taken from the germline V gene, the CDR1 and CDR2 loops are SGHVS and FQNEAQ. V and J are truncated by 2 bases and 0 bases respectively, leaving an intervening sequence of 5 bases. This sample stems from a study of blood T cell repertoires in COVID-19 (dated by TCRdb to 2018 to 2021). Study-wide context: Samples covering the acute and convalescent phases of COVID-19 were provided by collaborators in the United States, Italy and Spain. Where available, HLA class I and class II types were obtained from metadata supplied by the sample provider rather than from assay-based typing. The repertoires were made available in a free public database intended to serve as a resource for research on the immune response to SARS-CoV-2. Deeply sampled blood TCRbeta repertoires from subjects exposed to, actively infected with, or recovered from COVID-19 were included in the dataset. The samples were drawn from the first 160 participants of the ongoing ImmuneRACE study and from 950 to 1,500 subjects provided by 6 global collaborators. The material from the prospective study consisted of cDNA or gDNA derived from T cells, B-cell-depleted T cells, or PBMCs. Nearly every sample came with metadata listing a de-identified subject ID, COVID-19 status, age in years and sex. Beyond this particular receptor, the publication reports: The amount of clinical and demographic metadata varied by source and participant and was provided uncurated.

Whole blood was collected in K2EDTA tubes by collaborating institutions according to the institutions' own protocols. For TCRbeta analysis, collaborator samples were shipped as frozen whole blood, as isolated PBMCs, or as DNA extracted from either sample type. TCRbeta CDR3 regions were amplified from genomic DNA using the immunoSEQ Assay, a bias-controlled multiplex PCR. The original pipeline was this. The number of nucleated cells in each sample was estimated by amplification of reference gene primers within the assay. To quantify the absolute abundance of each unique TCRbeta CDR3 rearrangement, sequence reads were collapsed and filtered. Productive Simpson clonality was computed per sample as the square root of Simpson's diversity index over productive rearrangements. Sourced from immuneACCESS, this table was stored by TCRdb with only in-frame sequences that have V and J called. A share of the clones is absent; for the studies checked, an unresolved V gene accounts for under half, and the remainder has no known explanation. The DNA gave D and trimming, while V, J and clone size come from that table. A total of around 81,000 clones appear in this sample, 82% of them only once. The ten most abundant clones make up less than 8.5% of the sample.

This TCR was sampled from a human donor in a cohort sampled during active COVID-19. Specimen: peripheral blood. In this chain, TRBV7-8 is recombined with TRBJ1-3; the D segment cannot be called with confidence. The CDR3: CASSLTSSGNTIYF. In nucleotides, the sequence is TGTGCCAGCAGCTTAACCAGCTCTGGAAACACCATATATTTT.